These 22 T cell receptor beta chains originate from one sample sequenced in a study of T cells in localized non-small cell lung cancer. The method was immunoSEQ multiplex PCR; TCRdb's version includes in-frame clones alone and lacks a portion of them. This table holds 10,000 to 15,000 clones, around 83% found once. Sequences were derived from peripheral blood, sampled before any cancer treatment. The receptors were sampled from a male donor at least 60 years old with stage III lung adenocarcinoma.

This clone was seen a few times. The genes are TRBV30 and TRBJ2-2; 8 positions match TRBD1. Germline CDR1 is GTSNPN and CDR2 is SVGIG (reference sequence). There are 13 residues in the CDR3. Here the CDR3 DNA reads TGTGCTCTGGACAGGGTGAACACCGGGGAGCTGTTTTTT. Translation gives CALDRVNTGELFF.

J is TRBJ2-7 and V is TRBV5-1; 8 bases match TRBD1. The CDR3 runs to 18 residues. With V trimmed by 0 bases and J by 6 bases, 17 bases remained unmatched. Germline CDR1 SGHRS, CDR2 YFSETQ. CDR3 sequence: CASSLVSSRTGGFGEQYF. The CDR3 nucleotides are TGCGCCAGCAGCTTGGTCAGTTCGAGAACAGGGGGTTTCGGCGAGCAGTACTTC.

V and J are TRBV5-1 and TRBJ1-1, with TRBD1 matching 7 bases. The junction had 2 bases not matched to a gene; V was cut back by 0 bases and J by 6 bases. CDR3 length: 13 amino acids. The germline CDR1 and CDR2 sequences are SGHRS and YFSETQ. This CDR3 is CASSLVQGAEAFF. The CDR3 DNA sequence: TGCGCCAGCAGCTTGGTTCAGGGGGCTGAAGCTTTCTTT. The full variable domain, rest sourced from reference TRBV5-1 and TRBJ1-1, is KAGVTQTPRYLIKTRGQQVTLSCSPISGHRSVSWYQQTPGQGLQFLFEYFSETQRNKGNFPGRFSGRQFSNSRSEMNVSTLELGDSALYLCASSLVQGAEAFFGQGTRLTVV.

The rearrangement uses TRBV29-1 and TRBJ1-4, with 8 positions matching TRBD1. J was trimmed by 8 bases and V by 6 bases; bases with no gene match: 8. This CDR3 is 13 amino acids long. The germline gives CDR1 SQVTM, CDR2 ANQGSEA. The CDR3 DNA reads as TGCAGCGTGCCGGGACAGGAAGACGAAAAACTGTTTTTT. Its protein is CSVPGQEDEKLFF.

V is TRBV19 and J is TRBJ1-5, with a weak D call TRBD1 (6 bases). Germline V gene lookup returns CDR1 LNHDA and CDR2 SQIVND (reference sequence). Trimming stripped 8 bases from V and 2 bases from J, with 28 bases between. CDR3 length: 19 amino acids. CDR3 nucleotide sequence: TGTGCCAGTCGTGGGGGGCATAAGGGGGGCGGGTTGGGCAATCAGCCCCAGCATTTT. Its translation: CASRGGHKGGGLGNQPQHF.

V and J are TRBV6-1 and TRBJ1-2; a possible D gene is TRBD1 (6 bases). Germline V gene data show CDR1 as MNHNS and CDR2 as SASEGT. V gave up 6 bases and J gave up 2 bases, with 10 bases separating them. The CDR3 contains 13 residues. CDR3 region: CASRFDRNYGYTF. As DNA, the CDR3 is TGTGCCAGCAGGTTTGACAGGAACTATGGCTACACCTTC.

This chain uses TRBV4-1 with TRBJ2-2; unclear D gene. The germline V gene has CDR1 MGHRA and CDR2 YSYEKL. This CDR3 region has 12 residues. Between the trimmed V and J ends, which lost 2 bases and 5 bases, there was a span of 3 bases. CDR3 in DNA: TGCGCCAGCAGCCAACGTACCGGGGAGCTGTTTTTT. Its translation is CASSQRTGELFF.

This chain connects TRBV7-2 to TRBJ1-1; the D is unclear. Trimming removed 1 base at V and 3 bases at J, with 15 bases between. Germline V gives CDR1 SGHTA, CDR2 FQGNSA. The CDR3 has 16 amino acids. The CDR3, as DNA: TGTGCCAGCAGCTTAGGGCGGAGGGTTGTTGACACTGAAGCTTTCTTT. Translated, it gives CASSLGRRVVDTEAFF.

This chain joins TRBV7-2 and TRBJ1-2; D possibly corresponds to TRBD1 (5 bases). Trimming shortened V by 2 bases and J by 7 bases, and 11 bases separated the two germline ends. CDR1 and CDR2 (germline): SGHTA, FQGNSA. This CDR3 is 13 amino acids long. The CDR3 coding sequence is TGTGCCAGCAGCTTAAGAGGTGGGGGTGGCTACACCTTC. It translates to CASSLRGGGGYTF.

Concerning this clone itself: One end of the junction does not line up with germline, which may come from a read error. The chain links TRBV5-4 to TRBJ2-7; no reliable D call. The CDR3 has 14 residues. Germline lookup yields CDR1 SGHNT and CDR2 YYREEE (reference sequence). CDR3 loop: CASSQVGHAYEQYF. CDR3 DNA sequence: TGCGCCAGTAGCCAAGTTGGTCATGCCTACGAGCAGTACTTC.

The chain joins TRBV18 to TRBJ1-1, with D perhaps TRBD1 (6 bases). With 2 bases removed from V and 4 bases from J, the gap between germline ends came to 14 bases. The germline V gene has CDR1 KGHSH and CDR2 LQKENI. The CDR3 contains 15 residues. CDR3 amino acids: CASSPNVGRGTEAFF. CDR3 DNA sequence: TGTGCCAGCTCACCAAATGTGGGCAGGGGCACTGAAGCTTTCTTT.

The V call is TRBV7-2, the J call TRBJ2-1, with D maybe TRBD2 (6 bases). This CDR3 region has 16 residues. V lost 5 bases to trimming and J lost 2 bases, with 16 bases between them. Germline CDR1 and CDR2: SGHTA and FQGNSA. DNA for the CDR3: TGTGCCAGCAGCGTACGGGGGACCAATACCTACAATGAGCAGTTCTTC. Amino acid sequence: CASSVRGTNTYNEQFF. The full variable domain, with the rest looked up from reference TRBV7-2 and TRBJ2-1, is GAGVSQSPSNKVTEKGKDVELRCDPISGHTALYWYRQSLGQGLEFLIYFQGNSAPDKSGLPSDRFSAERTGGSVSTLTIQRTQQEDSAVYLCASSVRGTNTYNEQFFGPGTRLTVL.

V gene TRBV10-2 combines with J gene TRBJ2-5, with 11 bases fitting TRBD2. V lost 8 bases and J lost 2; bases outside the gene matches: 16. The germline V gene encodes CDR1 WSHSY and CDR2 SAAADI. The CDR3 consists of 18 residues. The chain's CDR3 is CASGGGLGTSGAQETQYF. The CDR3, as DNA: TGCGCCAGCGGGGGGGGACTAGGGACTAGCGGAGCACAAGAGACCCAGTACTTC.

The chain is built from TRBV30 and TRBJ1-4, with no clear D. V gave up 0 bases and J gave up 8 bases, with 16 bases separating them. The CDR3 has 15 residues. The germline V gene encodes CDR1 GTSNPN and CDR2 SVGIG (reference sequence). CDR3 sequence: CAWSVNIGLREKLFF. In DNA, the CDR3 is TGTGCCTGGAGTGTAAACATCGGTTTGAGGGAAAAACTGTTTTTT.

This clone was seen a single time. This rearrangement joins TRBV4-1 to TRBJ2-7; tentative D call: TRBD2 (6 bases). Trimming removed 4 bases from V and 6 bases from J, with 19 bases in between. The CDR3 sequence is 15 residues long. Germline lookup yields CDR1 MGHRA and CDR2 YSYEKL. CDR3 nucleotides: TGCGCCAGCAGCCTTGAGGCGGGACGGTGGGTCGAGCAGTACTTC. Protein product: CASSLEAGRWVEQYF.

In DNA form, the CDR3 reads TGTGCCAGCAGCTCTGACAGGGGACAACCGGTGGGGGCTTTCTTT. Its protein is CASSSDRGQPVGAFF. This rearrangement joins TRBV5-5 to TRBJ1-1, with 8 bases that match TRBD1. The V gene end was trimmed by 3 bases and the J gene end by 11 bases; junction bases not matched to a gene: 15. CDR1 and CDR2 from the germline V gene are SGHKS and YYEKEE (reference sequence). This CDR3 is 15 amino acids long.

The chain has TRBV5-1 and TRBJ2-3; D is possibly TRBD1 or TRBD2 (6 bases each). V was trimmed by 1 base and J by 5 bases, leaving 26 bases between them. Germline V CDR1 and CDR2: SGHRS, YFSETQ. This CDR3 is 19 amino acids long. The chain's CDR3 is CASSLIATTSRGQEDTQYF. CDR3 coding DNA: TGCGCCAGCAGCTTGATCGCTACGACGTCCCGGGGGCAAGAAGATACGCAGTATTTT.

J is TRBJ2-3 and V is TRBV27; D not certain. The V end lost 4 bases, the J end lost 5 bases, and 16 bases lay between the germline ends. The V gene's germline CDR1 is MNHEY and CDR2 SMNVEV (reference sequence). There are 15 residues in the CDR3. DNA for the CDR3: TGTGCCAGCAGTTCCGGCCCCTCTCTAGGAGATACGCAGTATTTT. This gives the protein CASSSGPSLGDTQYF.

This chain joins TRBV19 and TRBJ1-5; D gene uncertain. The CDR3 has 15 amino acids. CDR1 is LNHDA, CDR2 SQIVND, per germline (reference sequence). V was trimmed by 5 bases and J by 7 bases, leaving 18 bases between them. CDR3 loop: CASSPIQATGQPQHF. DNA for the CDR3: TGTGCCAGTAGTCCAATCCAGGCGACCGGGCAGCCCCAGCATTTT.

The V call is TRBV5-1, the J call TRBJ2-7; weak D call: TRBD1 (6 bases). The CDR3 has 14 residues. Germline lookup yields CDR1 SGHRS and CDR2 YFSETQ. V lost 0 bases and J lost 2, with 9 bases in between. As DNA, the CDR3 is TGCGCCAGCAGCTTGGGGGACAAGCCCTACGAGCAGTACTTC. Amino acid sequence: CASSLGDKPYEQYF.

The table lists this clone with a count of one. As DNA, the CDR3 is TGTGCCAGCAGTTACGGTATTGGCAGGGCCCAAGAGACCCAGTACTTC. Encoded protein: CASSYGIGRAQETQYF. V and J are TRBV6-5 and TRBJ2-5; D perhaps matches TRBD1 (5 bases). The V end lost 2 bases, the J end lost 1 base, and 14 bases lay between the germline ends. The CDR3 loop spans 16 amino acids. Germline assignment: CDR1 MNHEY and CDR2 SVGAGI.

This chain joins TRBV27 and TRBJ2-5; the match to TRBD1 covers 7 bases. This CDR3 comprises 15 residues. With V trimmed by 6 bases and J by 2 bases, 9 bases remained unmatched. CDR1 and CDR2 (germline): MNHEY, SMNVEV (reference sequence). The CDR3 region is CASRTGTARQETQYF. The CDR3 nucleotides read TGTGCCAGCAGAACCGGGACAGCGAGACAAGAGACCCAGTACTTC.